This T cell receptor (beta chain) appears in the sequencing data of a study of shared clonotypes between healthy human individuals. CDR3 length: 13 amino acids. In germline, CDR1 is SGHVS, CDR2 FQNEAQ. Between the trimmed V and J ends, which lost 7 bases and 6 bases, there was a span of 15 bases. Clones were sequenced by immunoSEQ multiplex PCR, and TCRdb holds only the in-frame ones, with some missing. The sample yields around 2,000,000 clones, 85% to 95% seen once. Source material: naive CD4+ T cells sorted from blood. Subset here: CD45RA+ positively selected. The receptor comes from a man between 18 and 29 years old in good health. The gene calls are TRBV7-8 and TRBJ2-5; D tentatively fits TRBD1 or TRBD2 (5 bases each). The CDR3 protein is CASTGEGKQTQYF. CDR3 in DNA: TGTGCCAGCACCGGAGAGGGGAAGCAGACCCAGTACTTC.